The present T cell receptor beta chain was sequenced within a study of cytomegalovirus exposure and HLA in healthy donors. The study, taken as a whole, reports: TCR beta chains numbering approximately 150 were designated cytomegalovirus-associated. It was only CMV serostatus that was available as immune exposure information. Evidence from a later analysis indicated that most CMV-associated TCR beta chains looked HLA-restricted.

With 60 Vbeta and 13 Jbeta primers, the PCR was carried out. Measured with immunoSEQ multiplex PCR; TCRdb has only the in-frame clones, and not every one. The sample has around 100,000 clones; 75% to 85% are singletons. Comments on this clone: Antigen unknown.

This TCR was recovered from a man aged 25-40 years in good health and CMV-seropositive. The sequencing input was PBMCs.

CDR3 nucleotide sequence: TGTGCCAGCAGCAACGATCGGACAGGGGAAAACACTGAAGCTTTCTTT. Its translation: CASSNDRTGENTEAFF. This sequence joins TRBV11-2 and TRBJ1-1, with 9 positions matching TRBD1. This CDR3 contains 16 residues. Unmatched junction bases numbered 9, after V lost 5 bases and J lost 2 bases. Germline CDR1 is SGHAT and CDR2 is FQNNGV.